The clone carrying this TCR beta chain was detected many times. Its antigen is as yet unknown. This specimen belongs to a study of Graves' ophthalmopathy and Graves' hyperthyroidism. Findings and limits, study-wide: Ophthalmopathy progression predictions by the model showed 72.22% specificity and 70.59% sensitivity.

Ophthalmopathy in the donors was of moderate-to-severe activity, with CAS ≥3, NOSPECS ≥4 and duration under 3 months. The study amplified TCR beta CDR3 regions using RNA transcripts. RT-PCR was first run with HTBI primers, then multiplex PCR in a second round. TCRdb itself ran the multiplex PCR reads through MiXCR, one entry per CDR3 protein. The table lists 300,000 to 350,000 distinct CDR3 sequences, about a sixth of them singletons. This CDR3 has 15 residues. V was cut by 1 base and J by 0 bases, with 7 bases left in between. The TCR sequence derives from an adult man with Graves' ophthalmopathy. The sequencing sample was made of peripheral blood. This chain connects TRBV12-3 or TRBV12-4 to TRBJ1-3; D unclear. CDR3 DNA sequence: TGTGCCAGCAGTTTAGTCCCTTACTCTGGAAACACCATATATTTT. The encoded protein is CASSLVPYSGNTIYF.